Shown below are 27 T cell receptor beta chains from a single sample sequenced in a study of spatial heterogeneity in lung cancer. Whole-study findings and limits: Higher tumor mutation counts went along with higher counts of expanded intratumoral alpha and beta TCRs.

Their specific antigens are unknown. The time point is: sample taken at primary tumor resection. Each CDR3 protein is one row after TCRdb ran MiXCR on the 5' RACE reads. This sample has some 18,000 distinct CDR3 sequences, with roughly 7.5% found just once. The sample consisted of lung tumor tissue, taken at surgery. The source of these receptors is a male donor with early-stage non-small cell lung cancer.

This chain links TRBV12-3 or TRBV12-4 with TRBJ2-3; TRBD2 is a possible D gene (6 bases). The CDR3 is made up of 14 amino acids. Trimming took 5 bases from V and 5 from J, leaving 14 bases between them. The CDR3 protein is CASSNSGSGDTQYF. CDR3 in DNA: TGTGCCAGCAGTAATTCCGGGAGTGGAGATACGCAGTATTTT.

The chain is built from TRBV18 and TRBJ2-5; D might be TRBD1 (5 bases). There are 15 residues in the CDR3. The V end lost 6 bases, the J end lost 2 bases, and 16 bases lay between the germline ends. CDR1 is KGHSH, CDR2 LQKENI, per germline. CDR3 DNA: TGTGCCAGCTCCCCTAATCAGGGAACTCAAGAGACCCAGTACTTC. As protein: CASSPNQGTQETQYF.

By proportion, this clonotype is medium-sized. J is TRBJ2-7 and V is TRBV28; D gene ambiguous. The CDR3 covers 13 residues. The V gene lost 6 bases and the J gene lost 2 bases, with 11 bases spanning the gap. The V gene's germline CDR1 is MDHEN and CDR2 SYDVKM. This chain's CDR3 is CASSVIRTYEQYF. In nucleotides, the CDR3 is TGTGCCAGCAGCGTGATTAGAACCTACGAGCAGTACTTC.

By share, this clonotype counts as medium-sized (0.01 to 0.1%). V gene TRBV12-3 or TRBV12-4 combines with J gene TRBJ2-2, with 8 bases fitting TRBD2. V dropped 5 bases and J dropped 5; count of bases not matched to a gene: 4. This CDR3 is 14 amino acids long. CDR3 nucleotide sequence: TGTGCCAGCAGTGCGGGGGGACCAACCGGGGAGCTGTTTTTT. Translating gives CASSAGGPTGELFF.

This clonotype was seen at least ten times. The chain joins TRBV2 to TRBJ2-7, with 11 bases that match TRBD1. CDR1 SNHLY and CDR2 FYNNEI come from the germline V gene. Trimming cost V 6 bases and J 6 bases; bases outside gene matches: 10. This CDR3 is built from 15 residues. CDR3 residues: CASRTDRGQRGEQYF. The CDR3 DNA sequence: TGTGCCAGCAGAACGGACAGGGGGCAAAGGGGCGAGCAGTACTTC.

The chain couples TRBV20-1 to TRBJ2-3; TRBD2 matches at 9 bases. The CDR3 has 14 residues. In germline, CDR1 is DFQATT, CDR2 SNEGSKA (reference sequence). J lost 3 bases, V lost 7 bases, and 8 bases had no gene match. This CDR3 reads CSEAGGRGTDTQYF. Written as DNA, the CDR3 is TGCAGTGAAGCGGGGGGCCGGGGGACAGATACGCAGTATTTT.

At least ten counts were recorded for this clonotype. This may come from a read error, since a much larger clone is one base off. V gene TRBV6-5 combines with J gene TRBJ1-2; a weak D match, TRBD1 (6 bases). The CDR3 consists of 13 residues. From germline, CDR1 is MNHEY and CDR2 SVGAGI. The DNA of the CDR3 is TGTGCCAGCAGTCTAGACAGGAACTATGGCGACACCTTC. Its translation is CASSLDRNYGDTF.

The sample holds many counts of this clonotype. The V gene is TRBV29-1, the J gene TRBJ1-3; the D is unclear. Germline V gene sequence: CDR1 SQVTM, CDR2 ANQGSEA. The V end lost 8 bases, the J end lost 8 bases, and 13 bases lay between the germline ends. The CDR3 consists of 11 residues. Here the CDR3 reads CSFRNGDTIYF. The CDR3 bases are TGCAGCTTTAGGAACGGGGACACCATATATTTT.

This clonotype was recorded many times. This chain links TRBV12-3 or TRBV12-4 with TRBJ2-3, with 7 bases identical to TRBD2. The V segment lost 3 bases and the J segment 2 bases; nucleotides outside the gene matches: 5. This CDR3 is built from 15 residues. The CDR3 sequence is CASSLVLAVTDTQYF. The DNA for the CDR3 is TGTGCCAGCAGTTTGGTTCTAGCGGTCACAGATACGCAGTATTTT.

In this sample, this clonotype turned up a few times. The chain combines TRBV6-5 with TRBJ1-1; TRBD1 is a possible D gene (6 bases). CDR1 and CDR2 from the germline V gene are MNHEY and SVGAGI. CDR3 length: 15 residues. The germline V and J ends were trimmed by 6 bases and 10 bases, with 24 bases remaining between them. The CDR3 DNA is TGTGCCAGCAGAAGGGACTTAGGGGGATCCCTTGGAGCTTTCTTT. It encodes CASRRDLGGSLGAFF.

Worth noting for this clonotype: A read error may produce the germline difference seen at one junction end. V usage is TRBV11-2 and J usage is TRBJ2-4, with D possibly being TRBD1 or TRBD2 (5 bases each). Germline CDR1 and CDR2: SGHAT and FQNNGV. The length of the CDR3 is 15 residues. The CDR3 loop reads CASSSGHLAKNMQYF. CDR3 nucleotide sequence: TGTGCCAGCAGCTCCGGACACCTAGCCAAAAACATGCAGTACTTC.

The J gene is TRBJ2-3, the V gene TRBV27; D gene unclear. Germline V gene sequence: CDR1 MNHEY, CDR2 SMNVEV (reference sequence). The CDR3 spans 14 residues. V lost 6 bases and J lost 0, with 10 bases in between. The CDR3 region has the DNA TGTGCCAGCAGAACTACCACTAGCACAGATACGCAGTATTTT. This sequence encodes CASRTTTSTDTQYF.

This clonotype appeared many times. The chain uses TRBV7-2 and TRBJ1-5; D might be TRBD1 (6 bases). The V and J ends lost 2 bases and 6 bases respectively, with 14 bases between them. Germline assignment: CDR1 SGHTA and CDR2 FQGNSA. This CDR3 comprises 15 residues. In DNA form, the CDR3 reads TGTGCCAGCAGCTTAAGTGGTCAGGGGTTTCAGCCCCAGCATTTT. Its protein product is CASSLSGQGFQPQHF.

Many counts were recorded for this clonotype. The chain is built from TRBV11-2 and TRBJ2-3; D is unresolved. Trimming removed 4 bases from V and 4 bases from J, with 12 bases in between. In germline, CDR1 is SGHAT, CDR2 FQNNGV. CDR3 length: 14 residues. CDR3 in DNA: TGTGCCAGCAGCTCGCAGACATTTTCAGATACGCAGTATTTT. It translates to CASSSQTFSDTQYF.

This clonotype was observed a handful of times. The V and J genes are TRBV12-3 or TRBV12-4 and TRBJ1-5; TRBD1 agrees at 10 bases. The trim removed 6 bases at V and 7 bases at J, leaving 3 bases unmatched. This CDR3 is 13 amino acids long. CDR3 residues: CASRSDRGQPQHF. The CDR3 DNA sequence: TGTGCCAGCAGGTCGGACAGGGGGCAGCCCCAGCATTTT.

This clonotype came up once. The gene calls are TRBV5-4 and TRBJ2-2; the D gene is possibly TRBD2 (6 bases). Between the trimmed V and J ends, which lost 7 bases and 1 base, there was a span of 11 bases. Germline loops: CDR1 SGHNT, CDR2 YYREEE (reference sequence). This CDR3 has 14 amino acids. The CDR3: CASHGGVNTGELFF. The CDR3 nucleotides are TGTGCCAGCCATGGAGGGGTGAACACCGGGGAGCTGTTTTTT.

This clonotype was recorded a few times. The chain combines TRBV30 with TRBJ2-7; no clear D. The CDR3 spans 14 residues. V was clipped by 0 bases and J by 3 bases, with 12 bases between them. Germline V lookup: CDR1 GTSNPN, CDR2 SVGIG (reference sequence). CDR3 loop: CAWSVVTIRYEQYF. The CDR3 DNA reads TGTGCCTGGAGTGTGGTAACCATACGCTACGAGCAGTACTTC.

The sample holds many counts of this clonotype. The chain employs TRBV25-1 and TRBJ1-2; D might be TRBD1 (5 bases). V was clipped by 1 base and J by 8 bases, with 14 bases between them. Per the germline V gene, CDR1 is MGHDK and CDR2 is SYGVNS. CDR3 size: 14 residues. CDR3 protein: CASSEWGGPRGYTF. The CDR3 DNA reads as TGTGCCAGCAGTGAATGGGGCGGACCGAGGGGCTACACCTTC.

This clonotype was found many times. The CDR3 DNA follows: TGTGCCACCTCCGGACCTCCCAACTATGGCTACACCTTC. This gives the protein CATSGPPNYGYTF. The chain is built from TRBV6-6 and TRBJ1-2; D remains ambiguous. V lost 10 bases to trimming and J lost 2 bases, with 14 bases between them. CDR1 and CDR2 from the germline V gene are MNHNY and SVGAGI (reference sequence). There are 13 residues in the CDR3.

This clonotype was found a few times. A read error is possible here, since a much larger clone lies one base away. The V and J genes are TRBV5-1 and TRBJ1-5, with 7 bases fitting TRBD1. Germline values: CDR1 SGHRS, CDR2 YFSETQ. The CDR3 spans 15 residues. The CDR3 is CASSLEGGRNQPQNF. The CDR3 DNA sequence: TGCGCCAGCAGCTTGGAAGGGGGCCGCAATCAGCCCCAGAATTTT.

The chain recombines TRBV9 with TRBJ2-5; 7 nucleotides line up with TRBD1. This CDR3 has 14 residues. Per germline, CDR1 SGDLS and CDR2 YYNGEE. The V segment lost 2 bases and the J segment 5 bases; nucleotides outside the gene matches: 6. The CDR3 is CASSVTGDGETQYF. The CDR3 region has the DNA TGTGCCAGCAGCGTTACAGGGGACGGGGAGACCCAGTACTTC.

This clonotype was seen repeatedly, ten times or more. The chain is built from TRBV12-3 or TRBV12-4 and TRBJ2-5; TRBD2 matches 7 bases. The CDR3 extends over 12 amino acids. Trimming took 9 bases from V and 4 from J; bases not matched to a gene: 5. In DNA, the CDR3 is TGTGCCAGTGGGGGGGGACGAGAGACCCAGTACTTC. It yields the protein CASGGGRETQYF.

Many counts were recorded for this clonotype. The chain uses TRBV6-5 and TRBJ1-4; D is ambiguous. Germline V gene sequence: CDR1 MNHEY, CDR2 SVGAGI. V lost 2 bases to trimming and J lost 8 bases, with 21 bases between them. CDR3 length: 17 residues. The CDR3 coding sequence is TGTGCCAGCAGTTACGCATCCTCCGGCGGCCGGTTGGAAAAACTGTTTTTT. It specifies CASSYASSGGRLEKLFF.

This clonotype was seen ten or more times. This chain uses TRBV7-3 with TRBJ1-2, with 8 nucleotides matching TRBD1. CDR1 and CDR2 from the germline V gene are SGHTA and FQGTGA. This CDR3 spans 13 amino acids. Germline trimming cut 4 bases from V and 6 bases from J; bases unmatched to any gene: 4. CDR3 nucleotide sequence: TGTGCCAGCAGCTCTCCGGGACAGGATGGCTACACCTTC. Translating it yields CASSSPGQDGYTF.

This sequence joins TRBV7-9 and TRBJ2-7; D is possibly TRBD2 (6 bases). Germline V lookup: CDR1 SEHNR, CDR2 FQNEAQ (reference sequence). The V end lost 7 bases, the J end lost 2 bases, and 18 bases lay between the germline ends. CDR3 length equals 15 residues. The DNA of the CDR3 is TGTGCCAGCATCCCGAAGGAGGGCGGTACCTACGAGCAGTACTTC. Protein product: CASIPKEGGTYEQYF. The variable domain in full, completed from reference TRBV7-9 and TRBJ2-7, reads DTGVSQNPRHKITKRGQNVTFRCDPISEHNRLYWYRQTLGQGPEFLTYFQNEAQLEKSRLLSDRFSAERPKGSFSTLEIQRTEQGDSAMYLCASIPKEGGTYEQYFGPGTRLTVT.

The genes are TRBV15 and TRBJ2-3; TRBD1 might be the D (5 bases). There are 16 residues in the CDR3. Per germline, CDR1 LNHNV and CDR2 YYDKDF (reference sequence). V lost 2 bases and J 0 bases, leaving 12 bases between the germline ends. The CDR3 DNA sequence: TGTGCCACCAGCAGACCCCAGGGTCTGAGCACAGATACGCAGTATTTT. As protein: CATSRPQGLSTDTQYF.

This clonotype was recorded at least ten times. This sequence joins TRBV28 and TRBJ1-2, with a possible D match to TRBD1 (6 bases). Germline V gene sequence: CDR1 MDHEN, CDR2 SYDVKM. The CDR3 consists of 15 residues. V was cut by 4 bases and J by 4 bases, with 16 bases left in between. The CDR3 region is CASSSKGGGPYGYTF. The CDR3 coding sequence is TGTGCCAGCAGTTCCAAGGGGGGAGGACCCTATGGCTACACCTTC.